This TCR beta chain was sequenced during a study of cytomegalovirus exposure and HLA in healthy donors. Study observations and caveats: A missense variant in DCLRE1C was later tied to TCR beta V- and J-gene trimming.

Germline V lookup: CDR1 SEHNR, CDR2 FQNEAQ (reference sequence). V was trimmed by 5 bases and J by 6 bases, leaving 14 bases between them. There are 13 residues in the CDR3. In the PCR, 60 Vbeta and 13 Jbeta primers were used. Sequencing was performed with immunoSEQ multiplex PCR; in TCRdb, only in-frame clones are kept and a portion is missing. The sample gives roughly 100,000 clones, over 70% of which show up once; over 2% is in the top ten. A remark on this clone: Its matching antigen is unknown.

The chain employs TRBV7-9 and TRBJ2-7; D possibly corresponds to TRBD1 (6 bases). The receptor's source is a man aged 25-45 years in good health and CMV-seronegative. Source material: PBMCs. DNA for the CDR3: TGTGCCAGCAGCCCACAGGGTTATGGCGAGCAGTACTTC. Amino acid sequence: CASSPQGYGEQYF.